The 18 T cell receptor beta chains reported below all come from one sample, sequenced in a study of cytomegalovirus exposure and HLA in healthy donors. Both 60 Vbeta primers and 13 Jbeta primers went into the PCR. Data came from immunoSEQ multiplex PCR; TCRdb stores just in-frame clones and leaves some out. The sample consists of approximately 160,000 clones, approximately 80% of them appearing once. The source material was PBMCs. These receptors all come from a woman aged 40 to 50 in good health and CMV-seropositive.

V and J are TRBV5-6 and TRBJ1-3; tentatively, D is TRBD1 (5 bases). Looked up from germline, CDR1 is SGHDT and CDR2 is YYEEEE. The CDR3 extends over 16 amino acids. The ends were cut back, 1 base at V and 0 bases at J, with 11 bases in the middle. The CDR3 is CASSLQEGFSGNTIYF. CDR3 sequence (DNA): TGTGCCAGCAGCTTGCAGGAGGGGTTCTCTGGAAACACCATATATTTT. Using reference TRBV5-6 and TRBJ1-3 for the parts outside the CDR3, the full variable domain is DAGVTQSPTHLIKTRGQQVTLRCSPKSGHDTVSWYQQALGQGPQFIFQYYEEEERQRGNFPDRFSGHQFPNYSSELNVNALLLGDSALYLCASSLQEGFSGNTIYFGEGSWLTVV.

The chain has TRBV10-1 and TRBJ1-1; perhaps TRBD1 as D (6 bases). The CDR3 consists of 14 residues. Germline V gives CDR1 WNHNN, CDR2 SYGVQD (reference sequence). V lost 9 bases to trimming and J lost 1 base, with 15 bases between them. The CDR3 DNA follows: TGCGCCAGTACCCCCGGGACATCGAACACTGAAGCTTTCTTT. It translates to CASTPGTSNTEAFF.

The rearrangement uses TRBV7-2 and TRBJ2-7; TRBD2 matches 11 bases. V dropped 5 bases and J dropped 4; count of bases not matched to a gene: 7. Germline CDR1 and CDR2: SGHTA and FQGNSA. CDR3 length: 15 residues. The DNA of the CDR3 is TGTGCCAGCAGCGTATCTAGCGGGGGGACGTACGAGCAGTACTTC. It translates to CASSVSSGGTYEQYF.

Here the CDR3 reads CASSYQQGAGEKLFF. CDR3 coding DNA: TGCGCCAGCAGCTACCAACAGGGGGCAGGTGAAAAACTGTTTTTT. This chain connects TRBV5-1 to TRBJ1-4; TRBD1 aligns across 9 bases. Germline V lookup: CDR1 SGHRS, CDR2 YFSETQ. V was pared by 3 bases and J by 7 bases, with 7 bases of the junction left unmatched. The CDR3 extends over 15 amino acids.

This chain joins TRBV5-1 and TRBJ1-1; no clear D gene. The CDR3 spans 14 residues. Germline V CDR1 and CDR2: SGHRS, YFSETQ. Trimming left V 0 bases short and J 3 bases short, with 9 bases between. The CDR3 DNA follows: TGCGCCAGCAGCTTGGGGCTCTCATACACTGAAGCTTTCTTT. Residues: CASSLGLSYTEAFF.

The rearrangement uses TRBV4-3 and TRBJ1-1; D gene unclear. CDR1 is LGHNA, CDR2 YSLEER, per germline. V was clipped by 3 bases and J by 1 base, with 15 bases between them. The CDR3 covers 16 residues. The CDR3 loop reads CASSHDLDPKNTEAFF. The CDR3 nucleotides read TGCGCCAGCAGCCACGATCTAGACCCGAAGAACACTGAAGCTTTCTTT.

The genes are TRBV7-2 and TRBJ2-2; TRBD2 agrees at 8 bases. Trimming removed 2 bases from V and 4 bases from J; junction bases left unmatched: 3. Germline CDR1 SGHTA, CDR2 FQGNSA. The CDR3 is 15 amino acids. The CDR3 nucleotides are TGTGCCAGCAGCTTACTCGGGGGGGGCACCGGGGAGCTGTTTTTT. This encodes CASSLLGGGTGELFF.

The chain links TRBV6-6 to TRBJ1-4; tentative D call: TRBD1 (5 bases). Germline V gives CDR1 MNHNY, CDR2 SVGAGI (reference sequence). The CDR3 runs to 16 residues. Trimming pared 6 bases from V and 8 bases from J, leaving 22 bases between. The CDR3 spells CASSPGAGRSSEKLFF. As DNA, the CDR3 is TGTGCCAGCAGCCCCGGGGCCGGGAGGTCGTCGGAAAAACTGTTTTTT.

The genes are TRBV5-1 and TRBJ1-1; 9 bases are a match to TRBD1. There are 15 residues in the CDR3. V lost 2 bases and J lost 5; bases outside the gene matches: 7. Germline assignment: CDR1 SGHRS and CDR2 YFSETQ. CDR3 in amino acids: CASSFTGGTGTEAFF. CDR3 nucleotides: TGCGCCAGCAGCTTCACAGGGGGCACGGGAACTGAAGCTTTCTTT. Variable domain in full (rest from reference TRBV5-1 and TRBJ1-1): KAGVTQTPRYLIKTRGQQVTLSCSPISGHRSVSWYQQTPGQGLQFLFEYFSETQRNKGNFPGRFSGRQFSNSRSEMNVSTLELGDSALYLCASSFTGGTGTEAFFGQGTRLTVV.

CDR3 sequence: CASSFTGQGDYGYTF. The CDR3 nucleotides are TGTGCCAGCAGCTTTACCGGACAGGGCGACTATGGCTACACCTTC. The chain couples TRBV5-4 to TRBJ1-2, with 8 bases lining up with TRBD1. V was pared by 2 bases and J by 3 bases, with 6 bases of the junction left unmatched. Looked up from germline, CDR1 is SGHNT and CDR2 is YYREEE (reference sequence). The CDR3 consists of 15 residues. Filled out from reference TRBV5-4 and TRBJ1-2, the complete variable domain reads ETGVTQSPTHLIKTRGQQVTLRCSSQSGHNTVSWYQQALGQGPQFIFQYYREEENGRGNFPPRFSGLQFPNYSSELNVNALELDDSALYLCASSFTGQGDYGYTFGSGTRLTVV.

The CDR3 loop is CATSRAAEPNYGYTF. In nucleotides, the CDR3 is TGTGCCACCAGCAGAGCAGCGGAACCAAACTATGGCTACACCTTC. The J gene is TRBJ1-2, the V gene TRBV15; D is undetermined. Trimming removed 1 base from V and 2 bases from J, with 11 bases in between. Germline-derived CDR1 and CDR2 are LNHNV and YYDKDF (reference sequence). There are 15 residues in the CDR3.

This CDR3 reads CASSYTSSYEQYF. DNA for the CDR3: TGTGCCAGCAGCTACACAAGCTCCTACGAGCAGTACTTC. The chain is built from TRBV11-3 and TRBJ2-7; the D is unclear. Trimming removed 4 bases at V and 0 bases at J, with 7 bases between. The CDR3 extends over 13 amino acids. The germline CDR1 and CDR2 sequences are SGHNT and YENEEA.

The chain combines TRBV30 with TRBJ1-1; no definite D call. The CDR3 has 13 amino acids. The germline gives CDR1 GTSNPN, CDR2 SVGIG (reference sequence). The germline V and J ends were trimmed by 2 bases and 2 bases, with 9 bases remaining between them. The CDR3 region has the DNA TGTGCCTGGAGTAGGCGGGTTAACACTGAAGCTTTCTTT. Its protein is CAWSRRVNTEAFF.

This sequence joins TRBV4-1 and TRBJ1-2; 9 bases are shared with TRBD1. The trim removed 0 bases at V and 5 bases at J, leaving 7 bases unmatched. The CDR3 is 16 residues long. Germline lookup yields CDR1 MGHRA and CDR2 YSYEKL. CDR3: CASSQEGDREVYGYTF. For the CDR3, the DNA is TGCGCCAGCAGCCAAGAGGGGGACAGGGAGGTTTATGGCTACACCTTC.

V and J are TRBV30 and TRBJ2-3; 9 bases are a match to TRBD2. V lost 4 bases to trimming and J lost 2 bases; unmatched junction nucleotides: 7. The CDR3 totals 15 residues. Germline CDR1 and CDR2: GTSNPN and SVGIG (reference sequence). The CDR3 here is CAWIRAGGFTDTQYF. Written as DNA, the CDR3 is TGTGCCTGGATTCGGGCGGGAGGGTTCACAGATACGCAGTATTTT.

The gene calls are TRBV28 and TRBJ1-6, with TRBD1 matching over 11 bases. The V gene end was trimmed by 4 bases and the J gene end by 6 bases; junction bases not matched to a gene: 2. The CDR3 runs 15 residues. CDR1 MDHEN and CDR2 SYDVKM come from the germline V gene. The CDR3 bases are TGTGCCAGCAGTTCGGGACAGGGGGGTAATTCACCCCTCCACTTT. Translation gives CASSSGQGGNSPLHF.

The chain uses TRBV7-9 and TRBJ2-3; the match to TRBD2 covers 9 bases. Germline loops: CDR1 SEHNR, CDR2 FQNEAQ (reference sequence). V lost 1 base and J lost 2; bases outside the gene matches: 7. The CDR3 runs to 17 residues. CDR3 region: CASSLEWLAGHTDTQYF. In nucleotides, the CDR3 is TGTGCCAGCAGCTTAGAATGGCTAGCGGGACACACAGATACGCAGTATTTT.

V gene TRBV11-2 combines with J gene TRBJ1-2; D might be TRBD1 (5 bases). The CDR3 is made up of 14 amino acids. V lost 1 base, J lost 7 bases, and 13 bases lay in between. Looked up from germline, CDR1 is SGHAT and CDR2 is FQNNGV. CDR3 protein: CASSLASRVGGYTF. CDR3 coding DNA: TGTGCCAGCAGCTTAGCGAGCAGGGTGGGTGGCTACACCTTC.